Below are 5 T cell receptor beta chains sequenced from a single sample in a study of T cell responses to AZD1222 COVID-19 vaccine. The data were produced by immunoSEQ multiplex PCR, yet TCRdb's version contains in-frame clones alone and is incomplete. The data contain roughly 150,000 clones, around nine tenths of them singletons. The specimen was peripheral blood, collected on day 0 of AZD1222 vaccination. The receptors derive from an adult in good health.

The chain employs TRBV6-1 and TRBJ2-3, with TRBD1 identical over 7 bases. This CDR3 region has 17 residues. J was trimmed by 4 bases and V by 1 base; bases with no gene match: 11. Germline V gives CDR1 MNHNS, CDR2 SASEGT. The CDR3 region is CASSEGQGRSFADTQYF. CDR3 in DNA: TGTGCCAGCAGTGAAGGACAGGGTAGGTCTTTCGCAGATACGCAGTATTTT.

This sequence joins TRBV21-1 and TRBJ2-2; TRBD2 is the table's D call and was not checked against the DNA. TRBV21-1 is deemed a pseudogene. The length of the CDR3 is 18 residues. The CDR3 bases are TGTGCCAGCAGCAAATACGCTAGCGGGGGGGCTAACACCGGGGAGCTGTTTTTT. It yields the protein CASSKYASGGANTGELFF.

Written as DNA, the CDR3 is TGTGCTAGTGGGGAGCAGGGGAGTCGATATAGCAATCAGCCCCAGCATTTT. This codes for CASGEQGSRYSNQPQHF. The chain combines TRBV12-5 with TRBJ1-5, with D possibly TRBD1 on 6 matching bases. The CDR3 is 17 amino acids. The V end lost 6 bases, the J end lost 0 bases, and 18 bases lay between the germline ends. The germline CDR1 and CDR2 sequences are LGHNT and FRNRAP.

This chain joins TRBV18 and TRBJ1-2; 8 nucleotides agree with TRBD1. The germline V gene has CDR1 KGHSH and CDR2 LQKENI. V shed 3 bases, J shed 5 bases, and the junction held 8 bases outside the gene matches. The CDR3 runs 15 residues. Here the CDR3 DNA reads TGTGCCAGCTCACCGTTGGACAGGGTCGAGTATGGCTACACCTTC. Amino acid sequence: CASSPLDRVEYGYTF.

This clone was seen a few times. The chain carries TRBV27 and TRBJ2-1, with 8 nucleotides matching TRBD2. The V segment lost 5 bases and the J segment 2 bases; nucleotides outside the gene matches: 5. CDR3 size: 15 residues. Germline CDR1 is MNHEY and CDR2 is SMNVEV (reference sequence). In DNA form, the CDR3 reads TGTGCCAGCAGTCAGGGACTAGTGCCCTACAATGAGCAGTTCTTC. Its translation is CASSQGLVPYNEQFF.